The clone carrying this TCR beta chain is classed as medium-sized. Germline CDR1 and CDR2: LGHNA and YNFKEQ. CDR3 length equals 16 residues. Trimming cost V 0 bases and J 3 bases, with 9 bases left between them. TCRdb's copy holds only in-frame clones and misses some; the assay was immunoSEQ multiplex PCR. Of over 110,000 clones listed, roughly 92% are singletons. This record belongs to a study of control samples from healthy donors and cancer patients. The source of this sequence is a man between 25 and 39 years old in good health. The sequencing input was blood. V and J are TRBV4-2 and TRBJ2-6, with unresolved D. The CDR3 here is CASSQESAGGANVLTF. CDR3 in DNA: TGTGCCAGCAGCCAAGAGTCGGCAGGTGGGGCCAACGTCCTGACTTTC.